This T cell receptor (beta chain) appears in the sequencing data of a study of T cell changes during pregnancy in multiple sclerosis. The CDR3 spans 13 residues. Germline CDR1 SNHLY, CDR2 FYNNEI. Trimming pared 6 bases from V and 0 bases from J, leaving 8 bases between. Using immunoSEQ multiplex PCR, the repertoire was profiled, and TCRdb retains in-frame clones only, with some absent. The data hold over 45,000 clones, with approximately 90% observed a single time. The sample holds one count of this clone. This clonotype originated in a female donor with multiple sclerosis, enrolled in a pregnancy study. Sequenced here: peripheral blood, sampled in the first trimester of pregnancy. The chain recombines TRBV2 with TRBJ1-1, with a possible D match to TRBD1 (5 bases). CDR3 protein: CASSRELNTEAFF. The DNA of the CDR3 is TGTGCCAGCAGCAGGGAACTGAACACTGAAGCTTTCTTT.